Included here is one TCR beta chain sequence, with context. The antigen remains unidentified. This was a survey-level run. Up to 500,000 reads were sequenced per sample. Assay used: immunoSEQ multiplex PCR; TCRdb lists only in-frame clones, some missing. The sample includes 15,000 to 20,000 clones, approximately 80% of them seen just once. The data were taken from a study of pediatric ulcerative colitis. The study, taken as a whole, reports: Ulcerative colitis patients shared more blood-rectal clones than controls. Rectal pinch biopsies may include blood-derived T cells.

V lost 6 bases, J lost 4 bases, and 11 bases stayed unmatched. The CDR3 is 16 residues long. Germline V gene data show CDR1 as MDHEN and CDR2 as SYDVKM. One to two pinch biopsies were taken from the rectum during colonoscopy. The V gene is TRBV28, the J gene TRBJ2-2, with 7 nucleotides matching TRBD1. The sample was gut tissue. This TCR derives from a boy younger than 18 who was a control in a study of pediatric ulcerative colitis. CDR3 bases: TGTGCCAGCAGGACCTACAGGGGTTTGACCACCGGGGAGCTGTTTTTT. Its translation: CASRTYRGLTTGELFF.